The rows below give T cell receptor beta chains drawn from one sample of a study of technical replicates of blood from a few donors. Profiled with immunoSEQ multiplex PCR; TCRdb holds only in-frame clones, not every one. This table has 60,000 to 75,000 clones, roughly 97% appearing once. The sequenced sample consisted of T cells isolated from PBMCs. Source of these receptors: a human donor in good health. Each CDR3 is given with its conserved first and last residue. The D gene is left open where the match is weak. For some rows the clone size is stated as once, few or many, or as a class when expanded; others skip it.

J gene	clone size	D gene	V gene	CDR3 DNA	CDR3 protein
TRBJ2-7	-	TRBD1	TRBV9	TGTGCCAGCAGCGAAAGAGGGGACAGCCCCTACGAGCAGTACTTC	CASSERGDSPYEQYF
TRBJ2-7	-	-	TRBV7-2	TGTGCCAGCAGCTTAGTCGGGTTTAACGAGCAGTACTTC	CASSLVGFNEQYF
TRBJ2-3	-	TRBD1	TRBV4-1	TGCGCCAGCAGCCAAGTGGCCGGGACAGGGGACTCCGATACGCAGTATTTT	CASSQVAGTGDSDTQYF
TRBJ1-3	-	-	TRBV9	TGTGCCAGCAGCGTAGTTGAGGGAAACACCATATATTTT	CASSVVEGNTIYF
TRBJ2-3	-	-	TRBV2	TGTGCCAGCAGTGATCAGGGAATCGCATCGGGCGCAGATACGCAGTATTTT	CASSDQGIASGADTQYF
TRBJ1-2	-	-	TRBV29-1	TGCAGCGTCGGTCCCGGGGGGGACTATGGCTACACCTTC	CSVGPGGDYGYTF
TRBJ1-1	-	-	TRBV10-3	TGTGCCATCAGTTTTGGGACAGAAGCTTTCTTT	CAISFGTEAFF
TRBJ2-7	once	-	TRBV30	TGTGCCTGGAGTGTAAGCATGAATTATGTGGCCTACGAGCAGTACTTC	CAWSVSMNYVAYEQYF
TRBJ2-5	-	TRBD2	TRBV7-2	TGTGCCAGCAGGGTCGTAGCGGGACGGCAAGAGACCCAGTACTTC	CASRVVAGRQETQYF
TRBJ1-1	once	-	TRBV25-1	TGTGCCAGCAGTGAATGGGGCGACGGTAACACTGAAGCTTTCTTT	CASSEWGDGNTEAFF
TRBJ2-1	-	-	TRBV30	TGTGCCTGGAGTGTAGGAGGGCCCTACAATGAGCAGTTCTTC	CAWSVGGPYNEQFF
TRBJ2-2	-	-	TRBV9	TGTGCCAGCAGCGATAAACTAAAAATCGGGGAGCTGTTTTTT	CASSDKLKIGELFF
TRBJ2-1	once	-	TRBV30	TGTGCCTGGAGCCCGGGAGACTACAATGAGCAGTTCTTC	CAWSPGDYNEQFF
TRBJ2-2	-	-	TRBV6-1	TGTGCCAGCCAGACTAGGGGAACCGGGGAGCTGTTTTTT	CASQTRGTGELFF
TRBJ2-1	-	TRBD2	TRBV28	TGTGCCAGCAGTCTCCGGACTAGCGGGAGTCTCTTC	CASSLRTSGSLF
TRBJ1-5	-	-	TRBV2	TGTGCCAGCAGTACCGGGCTAAGGGGCCTGGATCAGCCCCAGCATTTT	CASSTGLRGLDQPQHF
TRBJ1-1	-	-	TRBV18	TGTGCCAGCTCACTCGGAGAGGGCATTGAAGCTTTCTTT	CASSLGEGIEAFF